This TCR beta chain came from a study of T cell responses to AZD1222 COVID-19 vaccine. General study results and limits: Two doses of AZD1222 preceded a rise in Spike-specific TCR breadth and depth. Vaccine-associated CD4 TCRs ranged over spike, dominating at 160-218 and 743-854.

Concerning this clone itself: Its specificity is not known.

The repertoire was sequenced with immunoSEQ multiplex PCR; TCRdb's copy has only in-frame clones and lacks some. The sample lists approximately 130,000 clones; over 85% were seen once. This sequence originates from an adult in good health. The sequencing used peripheral blood, collected on day 0 of AZD1222 vaccination.

The CDR3 is CASSLDGAKNIQYF. In DNA, the CDR3 is TGCGCCAGCAGCTTGGACGGGGCCAAAAACATTCAGTACTTC. V and J are TRBV5-1 and TRBJ2-4; no clear D. Germline V gives CDR1 SGHRS, CDR2 YFSETQ. V was clipped by 0 bases and J by 1 base, with 5 bases between them. This CDR3 is 14 amino acids long.